Included here is one T cell receptor beta chain sequence, with context. The sample comes from a study of shared clonotypes between healthy human individuals. Across the whole study: The people who gave samples were a couple of women and three men aged 18 to 49.

The study enrolled healthy HIV-negative adults without recent acute infections or vaccinations as donors. Partitioning of CD4+ cells yielded a CD45RA+ naive subset and a CD45RA-negative memory subset. Deletions cut 3 bases from V and 4 bases from J, with 18 bases between. The CDR3 is 17 residues long. CDR1 is MGHRA, CDR2 YSYEKL, per germline. Per sorted-subset replicate PCR, input was 150 to 250 ng DNA, representing roughly 28,000 T cell genomes. The method was immunoSEQ multiplex PCR; TCRdb's version includes in-frame clones alone and lacks a portion of them. Seen here are about 2.4 million clones, approximately 93% observed once, and the top ten hold more than 0.35%.

Material for sequencing was naive CD4+ T cells from PBMCs. Subset noted: CD45RA+ positively selected. V usage is TRBV4-1 and J usage is TRBJ2-2; D is undetermined. The TCR sequence derives from a man between 18 and 29 years old in good health. Some clones in this sample may be carry-over from other donors' samples. The CDR3, as DNA: TGCGCCAGCAGCCAGGGTCAAGGGCGGATATTCACCGGGGAGCTGTTTTTT. Amino acid sequence: CASSQGQGRIFTGELFF.